The 15 T cell receptor beta chains presented below share a single source sample, sequenced in a study of T cell responses to AZD1222 COVID-19 vaccine (dated by TCRdb to the early 2020s). What the time point label conveys for this sample: baseline before first vaccination. The protocol used for the library was the immunoSEQ multiplex PCR assay. TCRdb holds this immuneACCESS table with in-frame rearrangements only. Some clones are missing; in checked studies, unresolved V genes explain under half, and the rest has no known cause. The sample has under 130,000 clones on record, 80% to 95% of them singletons. In total, the top ten clones hold 4% to 5.5% of the sample. This specimen consisted of peripheral blood, obtained on day 0 of AZD1222 vaccination. These receptor sequences come from an adult in good health.

This clone is a singleton in its sample. This chain links TRBV28 with TRBJ1-5; D gene uncertain. V lost 1 base and J 0 bases, leaving 28 bases between the germline ends. CDR3 size: 22 residues. The germline CDR1 and CDR2 sequences are MDHEN and SYDVKM. The CDR3 DNA is TGTGCCAGCAGTTTATTCGAACGGGTTGCCACATCTCCGCAATATAGCAATCAGCCCCAGCATTTT. Translating gives CASSLFERVATSPQYSNQPQHF.

The J gene is TRBJ1-5, the V gene TRBV6-5, with TRBD1 matching over 9 bases. Germline assignment: CDR1 MNHEY and CDR2 SVGAGI. J gave up 7 bases and V 2 bases, and 3 bases lay outside the gene matches. The CDR3 contains 14 residues. CDR3 amino acids: CASSYTDRGQPQHF. In DNA, the CDR3 is TGTGCCAGCAGTTACACGGACAGGGGCCAGCCCCAGCATTTT.

This rearrangement joins TRBV18 to TRBJ1-3; possible D gene TRBD1, 5 bases. Trimming shortened V by 0 bases and J by 0 bases, and 6 bases separated the two germline ends. Germline V gene sequence: CDR1 KGHSH, CDR2 LQKENI. There are 15 residues in the CDR3. The CDR3 sequence: CASSPPGLSGNTIYF. For the CDR3, the DNA is TGTGCCAGCTCACCACCGGGGCTCTCTGGAAACACCATATATTTT.

The CDR3 protein is CASSTAMNTEAFF. CDR3 coding DNA: TGTGCCAGCAGTACAGCGATGAACACTGAAGCTTTCTTT. The chain is built from TRBV6-4 and TRBJ1-1, with D uncertain. The germline V gene has CDR1 MRHNA and CDR2 SNTAGT. There are 13 residues in the CDR3. Trimming took off 5 bases at V and 0 bases at J, with 7 bases between the two ends.

The V call is TRBV12-3 or TRBV12-4, the J call TRBJ2-2, with D unclear. The V and J ends lost 9 bases and 0 bases respectively, with 8 bases between them. The CDR3 covers 13 residues. The CDR3 is CASVGTNTGELFF. The CDR3 bases are TGTGCCAGTGTGGGGACGAACACCGGGGAGCTGTTTTTT.

This chain uses TRBV11-2 with TRBJ2-7, with D unclear. There are 14 residues in the CDR3. Germline CDR1 reads SGHAT; CDR2 reads FQNNGV. With 7 bases removed from V and 4 bases from J, the gap between germline ends came to 17 bases. CDR3 loop: CASKPSRAVYEQYF. DNA for the CDR3: TGTGCCAGCAAGCCGAGCCGGGCGGTTTACGAGCAGTACTTC.

This rearrangement joins TRBV5-5 to TRBJ1-6; D uncertain. The CDR3 length is 14 residues. Germline V gene lookup returns CDR1 SGHKS and CDR2 YYEKEE (reference sequence). Trimming pared 4 bases from V and 9 bases from J, leaving 14 bases between. This CDR3 reads CASSLGVPSSPLHF. CDR3 nucleotide sequence: TGTGCCAGCAGCCTGGGAGTCCCGTCTTCACCCCTCCACTTT.

In nucleotides, the CDR3 is TGTGCCAGCTCACCAGGGATAGCGGGGGACAATGAGCAGTTCTTC. This translates into CASSPGIAGDNEQFF. The V gene is TRBV18, the J gene TRBJ2-1; 9 bases are a match to TRBD2. Trimming cost V 2 bases and J 5 bases; bases outside gene matches: 4. CDR3 length equals 15 residues. Per germline, CDR1 KGHSH and CDR2 LQKENI.

The gene calls are TRBV29-1 and TRBJ1-2; possibly TRBD1 for D (5 bases). CDR1 is SQVTM, CDR2 ANQGSEA, per germline. The V end lost 5 bases, the J end lost 2 bases, and 6 bases lay between the germline ends. The CDR3 extends over 11 amino acids. The CDR3 bases are TGCAGCGTTAAGGGGAACTATGGCTACACCTTC. Its translation: CSVKGNYGYTF.

The chain joins TRBV27 to TRBJ1-2; 8 bases are shared with TRBD1. The germline gives CDR1 MNHEY, CDR2 SMNVEV (reference sequence). After removal of 5 bases from V and 8 bases from J, the junction contained 19 bases not matched to a gene. CDR3 length equals 17 residues. The chain's CDR3 is CASSLNPQTGVAIGYTF. The CDR3 DNA reads TGTGCCAGCAGTCTAAACCCTCAGACAGGGGTAGCGATCGGCTACACCTTC.

The chain couples TRBV9 to TRBJ1-3; D is ambiguous. Trimming took off 4 bases at V and 7 bases at J, with 12 bases between the two ends. The CDR3 consists of 13 residues. Germline V CDR1 and CDR2: SGDLS, YYNGEE. This chain's CDR3 is CASSPTYGNTIYF. CDR3 nucleotide sequence: TGTGCCAGCAGCCCAACCTATGGTAACACCATATATTTT. Supplemented by reference TRBV9 and TRBJ1-3, the full variable domain reads DSGVTQTPKHLITATGQRVTLRCSPRSGDLSVYWYQQSLDQGLQFLIQYYNGEERAKGNILERFSAQQFPDLHSELNLSSLELGDSALYFCASSPTYGNTIYFGEGSWLTVV.

V usage is TRBV9 and J usage is TRBJ2-7, with 8 bases aligning to TRBD2. CDR1 and CDR2 (germline): SGDLS, YYNGEE. With V trimmed by 3 bases and J by 5 bases, 7 bases remained unmatched. The CDR3 loop spans 14 amino acids. CDR3 loop: CASSATGTSDEQYF. In nucleotides, the CDR3 is TGTGCCAGCAGCGCGACCGGGACTAGTGACGAGCAGTACTTC.

The chain couples TRBV27 to TRBJ2-3; D is unresolved. CDR3 length: 15 amino acids. Germline CDR1 reads MNHEY; CDR2 reads SMNVEV (reference sequence). V lost 2 bases and J 0 bases, leaving 9 bases between the germline ends. CDR3 residues: CASSLIPGSTDTQYF. The CDR3 DNA follows: TGTGCCAGCAGTTTAATACCAGGAAGCACAGATACGCAGTATTTT.

The V call is TRBV2, the J call TRBJ1-1; 9 bases agree with TRBD1. V shed 8 bases, J shed 5 bases, and the junction held 9 bases outside the gene matches. From germline, CDR1 is SNHLY and CDR2 FYNNEI. The CDR3 is 14 amino acids. CDR3 protein: CASDLQGAGTEAFF. The CDR3 nucleotides read TGTGCCAGCGATTTACAGGGGGCCGGGACTGAAGCTTTCTTT.

The chain has TRBV6-5 and TRBJ1-1; D unclear. V was clipped by 2 bases and J by 3 bases, with 7 bases between them. CDR3 length: 13 amino acids. Looked up from germline, CDR1 is MNHEY and CDR2 is SVGAGI. CDR3: CASSYSRDTEAFF. CDR3 nucleotide sequence: TGTGCCAGCAGTTACAGTCGGGACACTGAAGCTTTCTTT.